What follows are 32 T cell receptor beta chains derived from one specimen sequenced in a study of blood T cells in healthy people across ages (dated by TCRdb to the mid-2010s). Library preparation was by 5' RACE. TCRdb shows the sequencer as Illumina HiSeq 2500. The second PCR ran for roughly 6 to 11 cycles and used a J-beta primer mix along with a sample-barcoded 5' primer. Using fastp at Q25 and MiXCR, TCRdb reprocessed the public reads and kept productive beta chains. Rows are unified per CDR3 protein, each entry keeping the most common DNA and genes. The sample includes about 670,000 distinct CDR3 sequences, with over 40% observed a single time. The biggest ten clones account for roughly 14% of the sample. The sequenced material came from blood. The receptor set was obtained from a woman older than 75 in good health.

This chain joins TRBV20-1 and TRBJ2-3; D is unresolved. V was trimmed by 5 bases and J by 6 bases, leaving 12 bases between them. Germline lookup yields CDR1 DFQATT and CDR2 SNEGSKA (reference sequence). This CDR3 spans 12 amino acids. Here the CDR3 DNA reads TGCAGTGCTTCTCGACGGACGGATACGCAGTATTTT. Protein product: CSASRRTDTQYF.

This chain links TRBV29-1 with TRBJ2-7; no reliable D call. Between the trimmed V and J ends, which lost 0 bases and 3 bases, there was a span of 6 bases. CDR1 is SQVTM, CDR2 ANQGSEA, per germline. There are 12 residues in the CDR3. CDR3 loop: CSVEDSGYEQYF. CDR3 sequence (DNA): TGCAGCGTTGAAGACAGTGGCTACGAGCAGTACTTC.

The table lists this clonotype with a few counts. The rearrangement joins TRBV12-3 or TRBV12-4 to TRBJ1-1; D is unresolved. Between the trimmed V and J ends, which lost 7 bases and 1 base, there was a span of 10 bases. The length of the CDR3 is 13 residues. The CDR3 loop is CASTVGENTEAFF. In DNA, the CDR3 is TGTGCCAGCACCGTCGGGGAGAACACTGAAGCTTTCTTT.

This chain links TRBV6-1 with TRBJ2-7, with D tentatively TRBD1 or TRBD2 (6 bases each). V dropped 6 bases and J dropped 1 base, with 16 bases sitting between them. CDR3 length: 15 amino acids. Germline V CDR1 and CDR2: MNHNS, SASEGT. CDR3 coding DNA: TGTGCCAGCAGGGGAGCCTCGGGGGCTTCCTACGAGCAGTACTTC. It encodes CASRGASGASYEQYF.

This clonotype was detected only once. This sequence joins TRBV7-9 and TRBJ2-7, with 8 bases identical to TRBD1. The V gene end was trimmed by 2 bases and the J gene end by 5 bases; junction bases not matched to a gene: 11. CDR1 is SEHNR and CDR2 is FQNEAQ in the germline V gene (reference sequence). The CDR3 has 16 amino acids. DNA for the CDR3: TGTGCCAGCAGCTTATCCGGAACAGGGGGTAGGAACGAGCAGTACTTC. It yields the protein CASSLSGTGGRNEQYF.

The chain employs TRBV5-1 and TRBJ2-1; 8 bases are a match to TRBD2. With V trimmed by 4 bases and J by 2 bases, 5 bases remained unmatched. The CDR3 runs to 15 residues. From germline, CDR1 is SGHRS and CDR2 YFSETQ. The CDR3 nucleotides are TGCGCCAGCAGCCCCCGGGGGGGGGCCTACAATGAGCAGTTCTTC. The encoded protein is CASSPRGGAYNEQFF.

This clonotype was detected ten times or more. This chain links TRBV13 with TRBJ2-7; D not resolved. Germline-derived CDR1 and CDR2 are PRHDT and FYEKMQ (reference sequence). The length of the CDR3 is 12 residues. Deletions cut 0 bases from V and 6 bases from J, with 6 bases between. The CDR3 spells CASSLGRGEQYF. Written as DNA, the CDR3 is TGTGCCAGCAGCTTAGGCCGAGGCGAGCAGTACTTC.

Ten or more counts support this clonotype. CDR3 sequence (DNA): TGCAGTGTTCCGGGACAGGGGGCTACTGAAGCTTTCTTT. It is translated as CSVPGQGATEAFF. This sequence joins TRBV20-1 and TRBJ1-1, with 12 bases identical to TRBD1. The CDR3 is 13 residues long. J gave up 5 bases and V 7 bases, and 5 bases lay outside the gene matches. The V gene's germline CDR1 is DFQATT and CDR2 SNEGSKA (reference sequence).

This clonotype was seen at least ten times. The rearrangement links TRBV10-3 to TRBJ2-1, with 9 bases lining up with TRBD2. This CDR3 comprises 14 residues. V was pared by 2 bases and J by 8 bases, with 4 bases of the junction left unmatched. Germline CDR1 ENHRY, CDR2 SYGVKD. CDR3 sequence (DNA): TGTGCCATCAGTGAGAAGCGGGGGGTGGATGAGCAGTTCTTC. Protein: CAISEKRGVDEQFF.

This chain joins TRBV7-9 and TRBJ2-1, with 9 bases that match TRBD2. From germline, CDR1 is SEHNR and CDR2 FQNEAQ (reference sequence). After removal of 5 bases from V and 5 bases from J, the junction contained 7 bases not matched to a gene. This CDR3 has 15 amino acids. The CDR3 loop is CASSKVAGANNEQFF. As DNA, the CDR3 is TGTGCCAGCAGCAAAGTAGCGGGAGCTAACAATGAGCAGTTCTTC.

The chain is built from TRBV12-3 or TRBV12-4 and TRBJ1-2; 9 nucleotides agree with TRBD1. J lost 2 bases, V lost 4 bases, and 5 bases had no gene match. The CDR3 totals 15 residues. CDR3 in DNA: TGTGCCAGCAGTTCTTGGGGACAGGGCAACTATGGCTACACCTTC. This translates into CASSSWGQGNYGYTF.

This clonotype was detected only a few times. The rearrangement uses TRBV20-1 and TRBJ2-1; tentative D call: TRBD2 (5 bases). V was pared by 6 bases and J by 6 bases, with 12 bases between. The length of the CDR3 is 12 residues. CDR1 is DFQATT and CDR2 is SNEGSKA in the germline V gene (reference sequence). In DNA, the CDR3 is TGCAGTGCCGCCCGGGGTTCCAATGAGCAGTTCTTC. The encoded protein is CSAARGSNEQFF.

V and J are TRBV4-1 and TRBJ2-7; unclear D gene. Trimming took off 2 bases at V and 1 base at J, with 12 bases between the two ends. In germline, CDR1 is MGHRA, CDR2 YSYEKL. This CDR3 contains 15 residues. The CDR3: CASSQSLSRSYEQYF. In nucleotides, the CDR3 is TGCGCCAGCAGCCAAAGCCTTTCACGATCCTACGAGCAGTACTTC.

There are many counts of this clonotype. The rearrangement joins TRBV16 to TRBJ2-7; 9 bases match TRBD2. The CDR3 runs 15 residues. V gave up 6 bases and J gave up 5 bases; unmatched junction bases: 11. Germline CDR1 reads KGHSY; CDR2 reads FQNENV. The CDR3 DNA reads as TGTGCCAGCAGTCGGTCAGCGGGAGGACGGAACGAGCAGTACTTC. Translating gives CASSRSAGGRNEQYF.

The chain recombines TRBV10-3 with TRBJ1-2; TRBD1 aligns across 8 bases. The CDR3 loop spans 16 amino acids. V trimming: 2 bases; J trimming: 4 bases; junction bases outside the gene matches: 9. Per germline, CDR1 ENHRY and CDR2 SYGVKD. The CDR3: CAISEQRDRTPYGYTF. The DNA for the CDR3 is TGTGCCATCAGTGAGCAGCGGGACAGGACGCCCTATGGCTACACCTTC.

This clonotype has just a few counts. The V call is TRBV7-2, the J call TRBJ2-3; D is possibly TRBD2 (6 bases). The germline CDR1 and CDR2 sequences are SGHTA and FQGNSA. CDR3 size: 16 residues. Trimming took off 2 bases at V and 2 bases at J, with 14 bases between the two ends. DNA of the CDR3: TGTGCCAGCAGCTTACCGAGCGGGTATTTCACAGATACGCAGTATTTT. Its protein is CASSLPSGYFTDTQYF. Together with reference TRBV7-2 and TRBJ2-3, the CDR3 gives the full variable domain: GAGVSQSPSNKVTEKGKDVELRCDPISGHTALYWYRQSLGQGLEFLIYFQGNSAPDKSGLPSDRFSAERTGGSVSTLTIQRTQQEDSAVYLCASSLPSGYFTDTQYFGPGTRLTVL.

The rearrangement uses TRBV15 and TRBJ2-1, with a weak D call TRBD1 (5 bases). Trimming removed 1 base at V and 13 bases at J, with 14 bases between. CDR3 size: 13 residues. CDR1 and CDR2 (germline): LNHNV, YYDKDF (reference sequence). The CDR3, as DNA: TGTGCCACCAGCAGAGTGACAGAAGAGACCCAGTTCTTC. This sequence encodes CATSRVTEETQFF.

This clonotype was counted many times. V usage is TRBV13 and J usage is TRBJ2-4; TRBD2 agrees at 7 bases. Per the germline V gene, CDR1 is PRHDT and CDR2 is FYEKMQ (reference sequence). The CDR3 loop spans 18 amino acids. The V and J ends lost 5 bases and 0 bases, in that order; junction bases with no gene match: 13. CDR3 nucleotides: TGTGCCAGCAGCCTTCGGGGGGTCCAACTCTTAGCCAAAAACATTCAGTACTTC. Translation gives CASSLRGVQLLAKNIQYF.

In its sample, this clonotype was seen a few times. The chain combines TRBV18 with TRBJ2-2; 9 bases are a match to TRBD1. Germline trimming cut 9 bases from V and 4 bases from J; bases unmatched to any gene: 9. The V gene's germline CDR1 is KGHSH and CDR2 LQKENI. The length of the CDR3 is 15 residues. CDR3 sequence reads: CASSGQGSRTGELFF. In DNA, the CDR3 is TGTGCCAGTTCGGGACAGGGAAGTCGCACCGGGGAGCTGTTTTTT.

The rearrangement joins TRBV7-9 to TRBJ2-2, with a weak D call TRBD2 (6 bases). The V gene's germline CDR1 is SEHNR and CDR2 FQNEAQ (reference sequence). The CDR3 has 16 residues. With 5 bases removed from V and 5 bases from J, the gap between germline ends came to 18 bases. Here the CDR3 DNA reads TGTGCCAGCAGCCGGGTAGCGGTCCTTCGAACCGGGGAGCTGTTTTTT. As protein: CASSRVAVLRTGELFF.

This chain uses TRBV18 with TRBJ2-1; D perhaps matches TRBD2 (7 bases). Germline assignment: CDR1 KGHSH and CDR2 LQKENI. CDR3 size: 15 residues. Deletions cut 6 bases from V and 2 bases from J, with 14 bases between. The CDR3 DNA is TGTGCCAGCTCCCTTTTGCGGGGGCCCTACAATGAGCAGTTCTTC. This encodes CASSLLRGPYNEQFF.

The chain carries TRBV20-1 and TRBJ2-7; no reliable D call. This CDR3 has 12 residues. V lost 6 bases and J lost 0, with 9 bases in between. The germline V gene has CDR1 DFQATT and CDR2 SNEGSKA (reference sequence). The CDR3 is CSAGERSYEQYF. The CDR3 DNA reads as TGCAGTGCCGGAGAGCGCTCCTACGAGCAGTACTTC.

The chain combines TRBV29-1 with TRBJ1-1; D remains unclear. Germline values: CDR1 SQVTM, CDR2 ANQGSEA. The CDR3 is 14 amino acids. With 7 bases removed from V and 1 base from J, the gap between germline ends came to 16 bases. This CDR3 reads CSAEGIQKNTEAFF. The CDR3 nucleotides read TGCAGCGCTGAGGGTATTCAGAAGAACACTGAAGCTTTCTTT.

This clonotype was seen a single time. One end of the junction varies from germline; a read error may be responsible. This sequence joins TRBV7-2 and TRBJ2-1; 11 bases match TRBD2. CDR3 size: 13 residues. Per the germline V gene, CDR1 is SGHTA and CDR2 is FQGNSA. The CDR3 protein is CATSYSGGGEQFF. The CDR3 bases are TGTGCCACCAGCTATAGCGGGGGGGGGGAGCAGTTCTTC.

The chain couples TRBV12-3 or TRBV12-4 to TRBJ1-1, with 7 bases aligning to TRBD1. Losses at the gene ends were 5 bases for V and 5 bases for J; bases not matched to a gene: 11. This CDR3 has 15 residues. CDR3 in amino acids: CASSLPPAGGTEAFF. The CDR3 bases are TGTGCCAGCAGTCTACCCCCGGCAGGGGGAACTGAAGCTTTCTTT.

Comment on this clonotype: This may be a read error, as it is one base from a much larger clone. The J gene is TRBJ2-3, the V gene TRBV9; perhaps TRBD2 as D (6 bases). Germline-derived CDR1 and CDR2 are SGDLS and YYNGEE. The CDR3 consists of 14 residues. Deletions cut 1 base from V and 5 bases from J, with 11 bases between. CDR3 nucleotide sequence: TGTGCCAGCAGCGTAACTAGCCTGAGAGATACGCAGTATTTT. It encodes CASSVTSLRDTQYF.

Comments on this clonotype: A much more abundant neighbour one base away suggests this may be a read error. The chain is built from TRBV9 and TRBJ2-5; a weak D match, TRBD2 (5 bases). The J call may be in error: the DNA end matches TRBJ2-7 better. The length of the CDR3 is 14 residues. Germline CDR1 reads SGDLS; CDR2 reads YYNGEE. In DNA form, the CDR3 reads TGTGCCAGCAGCGGTGGGGAGAAGGCCCACGAGCAGTACTTC. As protein: CASSGGEKAHEQYF.

This chain uses TRBV7-9 with TRBJ2-1, with TRBD1 identical over 10 bases. The ends lost 1 base at V and 8 bases at J; junction bases unmatched: 2. Germline CDR1 and CDR2: SEHNR and FQNEAQ (reference sequence). The CDR3 has 14 residues. CDR3 sequence reads: CASSLVGTGDEQFF. The CDR3 nucleotides read TGTGCCAGCAGCTTAGTAGGGACAGGGGATGAGCAGTTCTTC.

The genes are TRBV20-1 and TRBJ2-5; 9 positions agree with TRBD2. This CDR3 spans 12 amino acids. Trimming cost V 7 bases and J 11 bases; bases outside gene matches: 11. Germline V gene data show CDR1 as DFQATT and CDR2 as SNEGSKA (reference sequence). This chain's CDR3 is CSGSGSHNEQYF. The CDR3 DNA reads as TGCAGTGGTAGCGGGAGCCACAATGAGCAGTACTTC.

This clonotype showed up just once. Just one base apart from a much larger clone, this may be a read error. The chain employs TRBV14 and TRBJ2-5, with TRBD2 matching over 11 bases. CDR3 length: 16 amino acids. Trimming removed 6 bases from V and 11 bases from J; junction bases left unmatched: 17. CDR1 SGHDN and CDR2 FVKESK come from the germline V gene. CDR3 amino acids: CASRPTGTSGLREQYF. The CDR3, as DNA: TGTGCCAGCAGACCAACTGGGACTAGCGGCCTTAGAGAGCAGTACTTC.

The CDR3 bases are TGTGCCAGCAGTGAAAGTGGTCAGGGGACCAACAATGAGCAGTTCTTC. This encodes CASSESGQGTNNEQFF. The chain links TRBV2 to TRBJ2-1; possible D gene TRBD1, 6 bases. This CDR3 is built from 16 residues. The V gene lost 2 bases and the J gene lost 5 bases, with 16 bases spanning the gap. Germline CDR1 and CDR2: SNHLY and FYNNEI.

The rearrangement links TRBV12-3 or TRBV12-4 to TRBJ2-1, with TRBD1 matching 8 bases. The J segment lost 4 bases and the V segment lost 5 bases, leaving 7 bases of the junction unmatched. This CDR3 spans 15 amino acids. The CDR3 reads CASSHGQGGYNEQFF. The CDR3 DNA sequence: TGTGCCAGCAGTCATGGACAGGGTGGTTACAATGAGCAGTTCTTC.